These 18 T cell receptor beta chains came from one sample sequenced in a study of graft-versus-host responses after intestinal transplantation. These receptors' antigens are unknown. Assay used: immunoSEQ multiplex PCR; TCRdb lists only in-frame clones, some missing. The sample lists over 100,000 clones; around 94% were seen once. The source was unstimulated CD4+ T cells sorted from spleen or lymph node cells, collected before transplant. The receptors here all came from a human donor who was the organ donor for an intestinal transplant.

J is TRBJ1-3 and V is TRBV15, with a weak D call TRBD1 (5 bases). The CDR3 has 18 amino acids. Germline CDR1 is LNHNV and CDR2 is YYDKDF (reference sequence). Trimming shortened V by 3 bases and J by 0 bases, and 18 bases separated the two germline ends. For the CDR3, the DNA is TGTGCCACCAGCAGCTTAATCGAGGGGAAGACCTCTGGAAACACCATATATTTT. Translating it yields CATSSLIEGKTSGNTIYF.

The CDR3 region has the DNA TGTGCCAGCAGCCTGACAGGGATCCCAGGGGGGACTGAAGCTTTCTTT. The encoded protein is CASSLTGIPGGTEAFF. The chain employs TRBV11-2 and TRBJ1-1, with TRBD1 identical over 7 bases. Germline V gene data show CDR1 as SGHAT and CDR2 as FQNNGV. The J segment lost 5 bases and the V segment lost 5 bases, leaving 14 bases of the junction unmatched. The length of the CDR3 is 16 residues.

This sequence joins TRBV27 and TRBJ1-5; 8 bases align to TRBD1. Losses at the gene ends were 6 bases for V and 4 bases for J; bases not matched to a gene: 8. This CDR3 has 15 amino acids. Germline V gives CDR1 MNHEY, CDR2 SMNVEV (reference sequence). DNA of the CDR3: TGTGCCAGCAGCCGCGGGACAGGTACTAATCAGCCCCAGCATTTT. Encoded protein: CASSRGTGTNQPQHF.

This chain uses TRBV30 with TRBJ2-4; D tentatively reads TRBD1 or TRBD2 (5 bases each). V was pared by 1 base and J by 1 base, with 5 bases between. The germline CDR1 and CDR2 sequences are GTSNPN and SVGIG (reference sequence). This CDR3 spans 13 amino acids. DNA for the CDR3: TGTGCCTGGAGTGGGGGGGCCAAAAACATTCAGTACTTC. Encoded protein: CAWSGGAKNIQYF.

This chain links TRBV9 with TRBJ2-1; D is unresolved. The CDR3 contains 14 residues. V was trimmed by 0 bases and J by 8 bases, leaving 12 bases between them. Germline values: CDR1 SGDLS, CDR2 YYNGEE. CDR3 in DNA: TGTGCCAGCAGCGTAGGCCCGGGTTCCGATGAGCAGTTCTTC. This sequence encodes CASSVGPGSDEQFF.

The chain uses TRBV4-1 and TRBJ2-7; D is unresolved. V gave up 1 base and J gave up 0 bases, with 13 bases separating them. Germline V lookup: CDR1 MGHRA, CDR2 YSYEKL. This CDR3 contains 16 residues. The CDR3 DNA reads TGCGCCAGCAGCCAAGCTCGTGGGCTGACCTCCTACGAGCAGTACTTC. Translating it yields CASSQARGLTSYEQYF.

The rearrangement uses TRBV5-6 and TRBJ1-2; 9 bases align to TRBD1. The CDR3 contains 15 residues. V trimming: 4 bases; J trimming: 7 bases; junction bases outside the gene matches: 11. Per germline, CDR1 SGHDT and CDR2 YYEEEE. CDR3 sequence: CASSPWTGASCGYTF. Written as DNA, the CDR3 is TGTGCCAGCAGCCCCTGGACAGGGGCTAGCTGTGGCTACACCTTC.

This CDR3 reads CASSQDWQGAKGGNTEAFF. CDR3 DNA sequence: TGCGCCAGCAGCCAAGACTGGCAGGGGGCCAAGGGAGGGAACACTGAAGCTTTCTTT. J is TRBJ1-1 and V is TRBV4-1; 8 nucleotides agree with TRBD1. Trimming at V came to 0 bases and at J to 1 base, leaving 13 bases not matched to a gene. This CDR3 region has 19 residues. Germline V lookup: CDR1 MGHRA, CDR2 YSYEKL.

The chain couples TRBV6-5 to TRBJ1-2; the D gene is possibly TRBD1 (5 bases). CDR3 length: 13 amino acids. Germline V gives CDR1 MNHEY, CDR2 SVGAGI. V shed 7 bases and J shed 6 bases, with 15 bases lying between them. This CDR3 reads CASTVIQGDGYTF. The DNA for the CDR3 is TGTGCCAGCACCGTAATTCAGGGAGATGGCTACACCTTC.

This clone was observed a few times. This is likely a read error, given that the CDR3 carries no conserved phenylalanine or tryptophan at its end. Because the CDR3's place on the DNA is in doubt, the DNA is left out and the CDR3 is given as listed by TCRdb. This chain joins TRBV23-1 and TRBJ1-2. TRBV23-1 is an open reading frame, and its role is uncertain. The CDR3 is 12 amino acids in total, end residues counted. CDR3 amino acids: CASGPTGDPPIS.

In this sample, this clone turned up once. This chain links TRBV5-1 with TRBJ2-2; the D is unclear. The CDR3 sequence is 14 residues long. Looked up from germline, CDR1 is SGHRS and CDR2 is YFSETQ. V gave up 7 bases and J gave up 5 bases, with 15 bases separating them. Here the CDR3 DNA reads TGCGCCAGCGCCAGTGGGAAGGAAACCGGGGAGCTGTTTTTT. This codes for CASASGKETGELFF.

This chain joins TRBV6-9 and TRBJ1-5; D not resolved. This CDR3 region has 15 residues. Germline assignment: CDR1 MNHGY and CDR2 SVAAGI. Between the trimmed V and J ends, which lost 5 bases and 6 bases, there was a span of 17 bases. The chain's CDR3 is CASSENTGWSQPQHF. The CDR3 nucleotides read TGTGCCAGCAGTGAAAATACGGGGTGGAGTCAGCCCCAGCATTTT.

This chain connects TRBV28 to TRBJ2-7; D unresolved. This CDR3 has 10 residues. Germline assignment: CDR1 MDHEN and CDR2 SYDVKM. Trimming stripped 5 bases from V and 3 bases from J, with 2 bases between. Here the CDR3 reads CASSRYEQYF. The CDR3 DNA follows: TGTGCCAGCAGTCGCTACGAGCAGTACTTC. Together with reference TRBV28 and TRBJ2-7, the CDR3 gives the full variable domain: DVKVTQSSRYLVKRTGEKVFLECVQDMDHENMFWYRQDPGLGLRLIYFSYDVKMKEKGDIPEGYSVSREKKERFSLILESASTNQTSMYLCASSRYEQYFGPGTRLTVT.

This chain links TRBV5-8 with TRBJ2-7; no definite D call. V lost 2 bases, J lost 6 bases, and 15 bases lay in between. Germline CDR1 is SGHTS and CDR2 is YDEGEE. The CDR3 extends over 14 amino acids. The CDR3 DNA follows: TGTGCCAGCAGCTTCGCAGGTCCCCCTCCCGAGCAGTACTTC. Protein: CASSFAGPPPEQYF.

In its sample, this clone was seen a few times. This sequence joins TRBV2 and TRBJ1-1, with D unclear. The V and J ends lost 1 base and 0 bases respectively, with 6 bases between them. Germline CDR1 SNHLY, CDR2 FYNNEI. The CDR3 length is 14 residues. CDR3 in amino acids: CASSEGRMNTEAFF. The DNA of the CDR3 is TGTGCCAGCAGTGAAGGACGGATGAACACTGAAGCTTTCTTT. Using reference TRBV2 and TRBJ1-1 for the parts outside the CDR3, the full variable domain is EPEVTQTPSHQVTQMGQEVILRCVPISNHLYFYWYRQILGQKVEFLVSFYNNEISEKSEIFDDQFSVERPDGSNFTLKIRSTKLEDSAMYFCASSEGRMNTEAFFGQGTRLTVV.

This chain links TRBV7-9 with TRBJ2-2, with D perhaps being TRBD1 or TRBD2 (5 bases each). CDR3 length: 14 residues. Between the trimmed V and J ends, which lost 2 bases and 4 bases, there was a span of 8 bases. The V gene's germline CDR1 is SEHNR and CDR2 FQNEAQ (reference sequence). CDR3 nucleotide sequence: TGTGCCAGCAGCTTAAGAGGGGTCACCGGGGAGCTGTTTTTT. This sequence encodes CASSLRGVTGELFF. Full variable domain (missing parts from reference TRBV7-9 and TRBJ2-2): DTGVSQNPRHKITKRGQNVTFRCDPISEHNRLYWYRQTLGQGPEFLTYFQNEAQLEKSRLLSDRFSAERPKGSFSTLEIQRTEQGDSAMYLCASSLRGVTGELFFGEGSRLTVL.

V usage is TRBV5-1 and J usage is TRBJ2-5; 9 bases line up with TRBD1. V shed 0 bases and J 4 bases; nucleotides not matched to a gene: 7. CDR3 size: 16 residues. CDR1 is SGHRS, CDR2 YFSETQ, per germline. The CDR3 DNA reads as TGCGCCAGCAGCTTGGCAGGACAGGGGATGGGAGAGACCCAGTACTTC. Its translation: CASSLAGQGMGETQYF.

This chain joins TRBV28 and TRBJ1-5; TRBD1 is a possible D gene (6 bases). Looked up from germline, CDR1 is MDHEN and CDR2 is SYDVKM. CDR3 size: 15 residues. V was trimmed by 6 bases and J by 5 bases, leaving 17 bases between them. The CDR3 protein is CASSLRGLRYQPQHF. CDR3 bases: TGTGCCAGCAGCCTGCGGGGGCTTCGATATCAGCCCCAGCATTTT.